The 6 T cell receptor beta chains below come from one sample, sequenced in a study of response to subunit inactivated influenza vaccine. TCRdb fed the RT-PCR reads into MiXCR, producing one record per CDR3 protein. The table includes fewer than 650,000 distinct CDR3 sequences, over 10% detected once. This sample comprised PBMCs from blood, obtained 45 days after vaccination. Every receptor here comes from a man between 45 and 60 years old who received an inactivated influenza vaccine.

To note about this clonotype: A much larger clone differs from this one at a single base, so this may be a read error. The V gene is TRBV20-1, the J gene TRBJ2-7; D is perhaps TRBD2 (6 bases). The length of the CDR3 is 14 residues. Per the germline V gene, CDR1 is DFQATT and CDR2 is SNEGSKA (reference sequence). Between the trimmed V and J ends, which lost 0 bases and 5 bases, there was a span of 14 bases. CDR3 coding DNA: TGCAGTGCTAGAGATTCGTGGGGAGGCCACGAGCAGTACTTC. Protein: CSARDSWGGHEQYF.

The genes are TRBV4-1 and TRBJ2-7; 10 bases map to TRBD1. V lost 1 base, J lost 0 bases, and 12 bases stayed unmatched. There are 19 residues in the CDR3. Germline values: CDR1 MGHRA, CDR2 YSYEKL. The CDR3 nucleotides are TGCGCCAGCAGCCAAGCATCCTACGGACAGGGGGAGAGCTCCTACGAGCAGTACTTC. It codes for CASSQASYGQGESSYEQYF.

The chain is built from TRBV3-1 and TRBJ2-1; unclear D gene. With 1 base removed from V and 9 bases from J, the gap between germline ends came to 16 bases. CDR1 is LGHDT and CDR2 is YNNKEL in the germline V gene (reference sequence). The CDR3 extends over 15 amino acids. CDR3 sequence reads: CASSQGLPVVGEQFF. The DNA for the CDR3 is TGTGCCAGCAGCCAAGGTCTTCCCGTGGTTGGTGAGCAGTTCTTC.

The chain is built from TRBV18 and TRBJ2-1; 7 bases fit TRBD2. The J segment lost 2 bases and the V segment lost 3 bases, leaving 7 bases of the junction unmatched. In germline, CDR1 is KGHSH, CDR2 LQKENI. The CDR3 has 16 residues. The CDR3 bases are TGTGCCAGCTCACCCTACGGAGCGGGGACCTACAATGAGCAGTTCTTC. Protein product: CASSPYGAGTYNEQFF.

V gene TRBV28 combines with J gene TRBJ2-5, with 11 bases that match TRBD2. The end of the DNA aligns better with TRBJ2-1, so the J call may be wrong. The CDR3 runs 14 residues. Germline V gene lookup returns CDR1 MDHEN and CDR2 SYDVKM. CDR3 bases: TGTGCCAGCAATCTTAGCGGGAGGGCAGAGACCCAGTTCTTC. Translation gives CASNLSGRAETQFF.

This clonotype was observed a few times. The gene calls are TRBV20-1 and TRBJ2-7; TRBD2 matches 8 bases. CDR1 is DFQATT and CDR2 is SNEGSKA in the germline V gene (reference sequence). The CDR3 covers 15 residues. V gave up 0 bases and J gave up 1 base; unmatched junction bases: 5. The CDR3 coding sequence is TGCAGTGCTAGAGATCTTGGGACTAGGTCCTACGAGCAGTACTTC. Amino acids: CSARDLGTRSYEQYF.